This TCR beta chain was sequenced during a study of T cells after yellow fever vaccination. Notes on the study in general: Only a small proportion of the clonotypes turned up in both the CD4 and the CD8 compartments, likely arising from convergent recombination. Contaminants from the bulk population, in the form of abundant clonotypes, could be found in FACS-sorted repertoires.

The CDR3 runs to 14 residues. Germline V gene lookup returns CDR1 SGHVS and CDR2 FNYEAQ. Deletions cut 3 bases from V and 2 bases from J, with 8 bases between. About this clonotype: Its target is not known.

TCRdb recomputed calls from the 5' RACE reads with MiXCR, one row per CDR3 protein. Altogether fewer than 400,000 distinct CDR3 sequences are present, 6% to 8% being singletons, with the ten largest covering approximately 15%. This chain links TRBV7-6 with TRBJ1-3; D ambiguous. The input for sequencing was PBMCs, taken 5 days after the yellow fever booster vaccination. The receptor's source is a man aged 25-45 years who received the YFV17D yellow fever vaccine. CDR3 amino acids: CASSFSQPGNTIYF. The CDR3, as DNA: TGTGCCAGCAGCTTCAGTCAACCTGGAAACACCATATATTTT. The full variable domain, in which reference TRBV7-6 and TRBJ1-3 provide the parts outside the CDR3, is GAGVSQSPRYKVTKRGQDVALRCDPISGHVSLYWYRQALGQGPEFLTYFNYEAQQDKSGLPNDRFSAERPEGSISTLTIQRTEQRDSAMYRCASSFSQPGNTIYFGEGSWLTVV.